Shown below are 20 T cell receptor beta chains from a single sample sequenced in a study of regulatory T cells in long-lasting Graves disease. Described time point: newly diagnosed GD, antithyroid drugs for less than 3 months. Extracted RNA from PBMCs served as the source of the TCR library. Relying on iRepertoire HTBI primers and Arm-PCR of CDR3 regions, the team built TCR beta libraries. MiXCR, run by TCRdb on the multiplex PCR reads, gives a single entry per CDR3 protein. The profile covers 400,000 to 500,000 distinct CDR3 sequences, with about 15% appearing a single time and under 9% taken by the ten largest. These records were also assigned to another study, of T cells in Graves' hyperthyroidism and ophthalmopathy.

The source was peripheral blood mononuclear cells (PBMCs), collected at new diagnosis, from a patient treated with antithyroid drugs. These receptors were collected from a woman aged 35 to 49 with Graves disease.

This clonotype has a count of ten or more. In DNA form, the CDR3 reads TGTGCCAGCTCACCACGGGCTTCCGGGTCAACGAACACTGAAGCTTTCTTT. Translation gives CASSPRASGSTNTEAFF. The chain carries TRBV18 and TRBJ1-1; D is undetermined. The CDR3 runs 17 residues. Germline CDR1 and CDR2: KGHSH and LQKENI. Trimming took off 1 base at V and 1 base at J, with 16 bases between the two ends.

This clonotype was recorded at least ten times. The CDR3 DNA is TGTGCCAGCAGTTTTGACAGAGGGGGTTACAATGAGCAGTTCTTC. Protein sequence: CASSFDRGGYNEQFF. The V call is TRBV12-3 or TRBV12-4, the J call TRBJ2-1; TRBD1 might be the D (6 bases). The CDR3 is 15 amino acids. Trimming took off 3 bases at V and 4 bases at J, with 13 bases between the two ends.

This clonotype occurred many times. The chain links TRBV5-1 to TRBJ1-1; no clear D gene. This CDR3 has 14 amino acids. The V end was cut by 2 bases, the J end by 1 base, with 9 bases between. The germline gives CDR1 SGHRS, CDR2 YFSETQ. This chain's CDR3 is CASSLRTSNTEAFF. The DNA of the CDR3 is TGCGCCAGCAGCTTAAGGACCTCGAACACTGAAGCTTTCTTT.

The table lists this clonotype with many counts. The CDR3 sequence: CASSLGQGKTQYF. CDR3 bases: TGTGCCAGCAGCTTGGGACAGGGCAAGACCCAGTACTTC. The rearrangement joins TRBV5-6 to TRBJ2-5, with 7 bases identical to TRBD1. V lost 0 bases, J lost 6 bases, and 2 bases stayed unmatched. Germline V gives CDR1 SGHDT, CDR2 YYEEEE. The CDR3 is 13 residues long.

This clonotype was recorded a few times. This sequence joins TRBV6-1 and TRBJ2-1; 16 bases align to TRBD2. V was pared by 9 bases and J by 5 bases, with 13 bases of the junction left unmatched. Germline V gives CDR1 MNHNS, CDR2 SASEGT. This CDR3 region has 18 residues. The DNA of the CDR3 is TGTGCCAGTATGCCGGGACTAGCGGGGGGGTTTATTCACAATGAGCAGTTCTTC. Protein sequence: CASMPGLAGGFIHNEQFF.

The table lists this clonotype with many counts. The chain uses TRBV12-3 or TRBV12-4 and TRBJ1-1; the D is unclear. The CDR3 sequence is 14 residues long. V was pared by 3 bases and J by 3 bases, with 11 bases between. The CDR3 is CASSFGEGDTEAFF. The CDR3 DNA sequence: TGTGCCAGCAGTTTTGGGGAGGGAGACACTGAAGCTTTCTTT.

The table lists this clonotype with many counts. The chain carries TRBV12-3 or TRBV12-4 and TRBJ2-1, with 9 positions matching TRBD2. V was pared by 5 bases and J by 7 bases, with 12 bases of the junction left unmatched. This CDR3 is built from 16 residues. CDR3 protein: CASSTFGAGGPNEQFF. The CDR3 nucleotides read TGTGCCAGCAGTACCTTCGGCGCGGGAGGGCCTAATGAGCAGTTCTTC.

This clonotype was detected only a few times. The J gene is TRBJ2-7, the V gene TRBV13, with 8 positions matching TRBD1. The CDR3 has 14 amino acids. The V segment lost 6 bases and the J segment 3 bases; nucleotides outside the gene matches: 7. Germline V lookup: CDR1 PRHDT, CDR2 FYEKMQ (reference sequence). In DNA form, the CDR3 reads TGTGCCAGCAGGACTGCAGGACAGGGCTACGAGCAGTACTTC. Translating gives CASRTAGQGYEQYF.

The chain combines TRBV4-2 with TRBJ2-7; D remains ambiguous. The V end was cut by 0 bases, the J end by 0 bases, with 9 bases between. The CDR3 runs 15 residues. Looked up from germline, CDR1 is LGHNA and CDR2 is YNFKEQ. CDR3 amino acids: CASSQDQSLSYEQYF. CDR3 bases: TGTGCCAGCAGCCAAGATCAAAGCCTCTCCTACGAGCAGTACTTC.

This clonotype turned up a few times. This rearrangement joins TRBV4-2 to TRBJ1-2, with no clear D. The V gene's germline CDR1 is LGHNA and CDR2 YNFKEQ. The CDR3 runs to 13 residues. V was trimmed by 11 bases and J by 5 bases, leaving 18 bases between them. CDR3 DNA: TGTGCCGCGTCATCTACTACTATTTATGGCTACACCTTC. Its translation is CAASSTTIYGYTF.

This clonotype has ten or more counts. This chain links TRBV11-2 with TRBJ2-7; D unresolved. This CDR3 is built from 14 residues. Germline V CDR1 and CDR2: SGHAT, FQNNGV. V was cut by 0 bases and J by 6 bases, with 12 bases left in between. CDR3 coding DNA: TGTGCCAGCAGCTTAGACCCAGAGGAAGTCGAGCAGTACTTC. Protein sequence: CASSLDPEEVEQYF.

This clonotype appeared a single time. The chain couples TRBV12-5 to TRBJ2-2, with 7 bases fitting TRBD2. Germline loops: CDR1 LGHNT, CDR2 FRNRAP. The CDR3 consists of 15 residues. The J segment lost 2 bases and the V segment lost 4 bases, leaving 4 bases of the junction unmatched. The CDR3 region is CASGWLAGNTGELFF. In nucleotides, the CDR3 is TGTGCTAGTGGTTGGTTAGCGGGTAACACCGGGGAGCTGTTTTTT.

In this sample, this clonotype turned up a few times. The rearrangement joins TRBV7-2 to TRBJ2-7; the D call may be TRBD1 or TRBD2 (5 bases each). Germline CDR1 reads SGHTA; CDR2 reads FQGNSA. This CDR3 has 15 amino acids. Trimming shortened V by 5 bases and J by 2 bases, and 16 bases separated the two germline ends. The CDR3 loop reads CASSPLGETAYEQYF. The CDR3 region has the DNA TGTGCCAGCAGCCCCTTGGGGGAGACGGCCTACGAGCAGTACTTC. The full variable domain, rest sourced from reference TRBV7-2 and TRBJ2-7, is GAGVSQSPSNKVTEKGKDVELRCDPISGHTALYWYRQSLGQGLEFLIYFQGNSAPDKSGLPSDRFSAERTGGSVSTLTIQRTQQEDSAVYLCASSPLGETAYEQYFGPGTRLTVT.

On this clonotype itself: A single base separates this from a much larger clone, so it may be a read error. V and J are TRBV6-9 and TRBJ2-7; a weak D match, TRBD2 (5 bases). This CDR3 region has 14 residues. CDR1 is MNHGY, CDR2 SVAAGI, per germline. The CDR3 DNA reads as TGTTCCAGCAGTTACGACCGGGGTGTGTACGAGCAGTACTTC. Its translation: CSSSYDRGVYEQYF.

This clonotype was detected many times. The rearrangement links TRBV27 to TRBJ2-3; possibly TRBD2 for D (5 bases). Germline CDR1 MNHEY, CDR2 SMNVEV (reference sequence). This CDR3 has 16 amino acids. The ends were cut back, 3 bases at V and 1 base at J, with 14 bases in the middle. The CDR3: CASSLFGGPRTDTQYF. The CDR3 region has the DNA TGTGCCAGCAGTTTGTTTGGCGGGCCCCGCACAGATACGCAGTATTTT.

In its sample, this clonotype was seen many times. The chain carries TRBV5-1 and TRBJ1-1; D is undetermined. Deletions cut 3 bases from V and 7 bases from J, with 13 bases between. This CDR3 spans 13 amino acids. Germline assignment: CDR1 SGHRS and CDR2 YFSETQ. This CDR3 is CASSSGSYGEAFF. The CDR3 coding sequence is TGCGCCAGCAGCTCGGGGTCCTACGGTGAAGCTTTCTTT.

In DNA form, the CDR3 reads TGTGCCAGCAGTGACAGTACCTACGAGCAGTACTTC. It specifies CASSDSTYEQYF. The rearrangement links TRBV12-3 or TRBV12-4 to TRBJ2-7; D might be TRBD1 (5 bases). Between the trimmed V and J ends, which lost 5 bases and 2 bases, there was a span of 7 bases. This CDR3 region has 12 residues.

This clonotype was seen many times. The CDR3 loop reads CASRTGGHNEKLFF. The CDR3 bases are TGTGCCAGCAGAACAGGGGGACATAATGAAAAACTGTTTTTT. The rearrangement uses TRBV2 and TRBJ1-4, with TRBD1 identical over 8 bases. The CDR3 is 14 amino acids. In germline, CDR1 is SNHLY, CDR2 FYNNEI. J gave up 4 bases and V 6 bases, and 4 bases lay outside the gene matches.

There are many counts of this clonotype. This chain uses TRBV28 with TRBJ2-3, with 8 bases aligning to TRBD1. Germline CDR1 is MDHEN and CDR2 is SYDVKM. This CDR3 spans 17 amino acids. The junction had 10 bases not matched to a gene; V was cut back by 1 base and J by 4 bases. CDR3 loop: CASSLYLGQGSSDTQYF. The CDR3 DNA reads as TGTGCCAGCAGTTTATACCTCGGACAGGGAAGCTCAGATACGCAGTATTTT.

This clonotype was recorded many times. DNA of the CDR3: TGTGCCAGCAGTCCCAGATTTGGACAGACCAGGGTCTATGGCTACACCTTC. It codes for CASSPRFGQTRVYGYTF. The chain uses TRBV27 and TRBJ1-2, with D perhaps matching TRBD1 (6 bases). Looked up from germline, CDR1 is MNHEY and CDR2 is SMNVEV (reference sequence). The length of the CDR3 is 17 residues. Trimming removed 5 bases at V and 4 bases at J, with 23 bases between.